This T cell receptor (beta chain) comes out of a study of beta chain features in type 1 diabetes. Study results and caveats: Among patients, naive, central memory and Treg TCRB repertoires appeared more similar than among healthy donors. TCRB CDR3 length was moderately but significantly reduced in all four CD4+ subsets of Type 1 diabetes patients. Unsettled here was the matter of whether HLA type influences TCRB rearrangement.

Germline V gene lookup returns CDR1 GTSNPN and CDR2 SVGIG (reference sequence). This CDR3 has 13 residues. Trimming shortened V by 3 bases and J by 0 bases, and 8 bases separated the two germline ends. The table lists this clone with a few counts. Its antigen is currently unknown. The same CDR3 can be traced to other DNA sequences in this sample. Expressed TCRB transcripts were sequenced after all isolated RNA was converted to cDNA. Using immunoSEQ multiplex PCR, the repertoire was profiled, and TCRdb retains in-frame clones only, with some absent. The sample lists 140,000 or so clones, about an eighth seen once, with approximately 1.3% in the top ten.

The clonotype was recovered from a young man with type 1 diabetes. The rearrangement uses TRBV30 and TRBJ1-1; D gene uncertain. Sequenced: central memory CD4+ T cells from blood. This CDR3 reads CAWSRGMNTEAFF. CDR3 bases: TGTGCCTGGAGCCGAGGAATGAACACTGAAGCTTTCTTT.